Presented here are 26 T cell receptor beta chains from one specimen sequenced in a study of early T cells in non-severe SARS-CoV-2 infection. TCRdb reprocessed the 5' RACE reads via MiXCR and lists one record per CDR3 protein. The table records 57,000 or so distinct CDR3 sequences, over 10% of them present only once. Sequenced input: whole blood. The origin of the receptors is an adult who was a healthcare worker with PCR-confirmed SARS-CoV-2 infection or an uninfected control (not recorded which).

This clonotype was seen many times. J is TRBJ2-1 and V is TRBV6-2 or TRBV6-3; D remains ambiguous. This CDR3 is 10 amino acids long. V gave up 8 bases and J gave up 13 bases, with 12 bases separating them. The germline V gene encodes CDR1 MNHEY and CDR2 SVGEGT. CDR3 loop: CASGNTYQFF. CDR3 bases: TGTGCCAGCGGTAACACTTACCAGTTCTTC.

This clonotype showed up many times. The chain is built from TRBV20-1 and TRBJ2-1, with 8 bases that match TRBD1. The ends lost 6 bases at V and 8 bases at J; junction bases unmatched: 12. Germline-derived CDR1 and CDR2 are DFQATT and SNEGSKA (reference sequence). The CDR3 runs to 14 residues. The CDR3 here is CSADTGQGAYEQFF. CDR3 sequence (DNA): TGCAGTGCCGACACGGGTCAGGGGGCGTATGAGCAGTTCTTC.

The chain carries TRBV12-3 or TRBV12-4 and TRBJ2-5, with D tentatively TRBD1 (5 bases). V was shortened by 5 bases and J by 2 bases, with 12 bases between the two germline ends. This CDR3 comprises 14 residues. The CDR3 region has the DNA TGTGCCAGCAGTCAGAACGACAGACAAGAGACCCAGTACTTC. It translates to CASSQNDRQETQYF.

This rearrangement joins TRBV7-2 to TRBJ2-3, with D hard to call. The CDR3 is 15 amino acids. V was clipped by 5 bases and J by 2 bases, with 14 bases between them. CDR1 and CDR2 (germline): SGHTA, FQGNSA. The chain's CDR3 is CASSPGVGNTDTQYF. CDR3 DNA sequence: TGTGCCAGCAGCCCTGGGGTAGGGAACACAGATACGCAGTATTTT.

The CDR3 sequence: CASSLIVKETQYF. The CDR3, as DNA: TGTGCCAGCAGCTTAATCGTAAAAGAGACCCAGTACTTC. The rearrangement joins TRBV7-9 to TRBJ2-5; D uncertain. The CDR3 runs 13 residues. V was cut by 2 bases and J by 3 bases, with 7 bases left in between. CDR1 and CDR2 (germline): SEHNR, FQNEAQ (reference sequence).

This sequence joins TRBV11-2 and TRBJ2-1; no definite D call. Trimming took off 0 bases at V and 4 bases at J, with 7 bases between the two ends. This CDR3 is built from 14 residues. The V gene's germline CDR1 is SGHAT and CDR2 FQNNGV. The CDR3 loop reads CASSLDQPYNEQFF. CDR3 sequence (DNA): TGTGCCAGCAGCTTAGATCAACCGTACAATGAGCAGTTCTTC.

The V and J genes are TRBV9 and TRBJ2-1; TRBD2 is a possible D gene (6 bases). CDR3 size: 13 residues. From germline, CDR1 is SGDLS and CDR2 YYNGEE. Trimming removed 2 bases at V and 6 bases at J, with 9 bases between. The CDR3 DNA sequence: TGTGCCAGCAGCGTGCGGGGTCGCAATGAGCAGTTCTTC. Translation gives CASSVRGRNEQFF.

This clonotype was counted between two and nine times. V and J are TRBV11-2 and TRBJ2-2; D might be TRBD1 (6 bases). CDR1 SGHAT and CDR2 FQNNGV come from the germline V gene. This CDR3 has 16 residues. V was clipped by 3 bases and J by 2 bases, with 13 bases between them. CDR3 nucleotides: TGTGCCAGCAGCTTTCTGGGGGCTCGCAACACCGGGGAGCTGTTTTTT. It translates to CASSFLGARNTGELFF.

This clonotype was detected only a few times. This rearrangement joins TRBV7-2 to TRBJ2-3; a possible D gene is TRBD2 (6 bases). V was trimmed by 2 bases and J by 6 bases, leaving 9 bases between them. The CDR3 has 13 amino acids. Germline V gives CDR1 SGHTA, CDR2 FQGNSA. CDR3 loop: CASSLMGLDTQYF. The CDR3 bases are TGTGCCAGCAGCTTAATGGGACTTGATACGCAGTATTTT.

Ten or more counts support this clonotype. The genes are TRBV28 and TRBJ1-2; D may be TRBD1 (6 bases). Trimming shortened V by 6 bases and J by 7 bases, and 12 bases separated the two germline ends. CDR3 size: 12 residues. Germline CDR1 is MDHEN and CDR2 is SYDVKM. This chain's CDR3 is CASRSQGGGYTF. For the CDR3, the DNA is TGTGCCAGCAGATCACAGGGAGGTGGCTACACCTTC.

The V call is TRBV6-5, the J call TRBJ2-7; TRBD1 aligns across 9 bases. Trimming at V came to 2 bases and at J to 1 base, leaving 9 bases not matched to a gene. Germline lookup yields CDR1 MNHEY and CDR2 SVGAGI. The CDR3 extends over 17 amino acids. CDR3 coding DNA: TGTGCCAGCAGTTACGCAAATACCGGGACAGGGTCCTACGAGCAGTACTTC. Its translation is CASSYANTGTGSYEQYF.

This clonotype appeared a few times. V gene TRBV6-1 combines with J gene TRBJ1-6; possibly TRBD1 for D (5 bases). The CDR3 consists of 13 residues. Trimming left V 1 base short and J 8 bases short, with 6 bases between. Per the germline V gene, CDR1 is MNHNS and CDR2 is SASEGT. The CDR3 here is CASSEVGDSPLHF. CDR3 DNA: TGTGCCAGCAGTGAAGTGGGGGATTCACCCCTCCACTTT.

This clonotype was counted at least ten times. This sequence joins TRBV6-4 and TRBJ2-1; no reliable D call. Trimming took off 4 bases at V and 5 bases at J, with 9 bases between the two ends. Germline V gene data show CDR1 as MRHNA and CDR2 as SNTAGT. CDR3 length: 13 amino acids. The CDR3 loop is CASSVKEHNEQFF. CDR3 bases: TGTGCCAGCAGTGTAAAGGAGCACAATGAGCAGTTCTTC.

At least ten counts were recorded for this clonotype. V is TRBV18 and J is TRBJ2-5, with D unresolved. The CDR3 is made up of 16 amino acids. Germline V gene data show CDR1 as KGHSH and CDR2 as LQKENI. Between the trimmed V and J ends, which lost 2 bases and 14 bases, there was a span of 27 bases. The DNA for the CDR3 is TGTGCCAGCTCACCAATCCGGAACGGCCCTGAGATTGGAAAATACTTC. It translates to CASSPIRNGPEIGKYF.

The rearrangement joins TRBV20-1 to TRBJ1-1, with 8 bases that match TRBD1. The germline gives CDR1 DFQATT, CDR2 SNEGSKA (reference sequence). With 0 bases clipped from V and 7 bases from J, the junction kept 10 bases outside the gene matches. The CDR3 is 15 amino acids. The CDR3 loop is CSARDRRTGKIEAFF. In DNA form, the CDR3 reads TGCAGTGCTAGAGATCGTAGGACAGGGAAGATTGAAGCTTTCTTT.

This chain connects TRBV5-1 to TRBJ1-3, with D unclear. V dropped 4 bases and J dropped 3 bases, with 11 bases sitting between them. CDR1 SGHRS and CDR2 YFSETQ come from the germline V gene. The CDR3 has 14 amino acids. DNA of the CDR3: TGCGCCAGCAGCCCCCGGACGGATGGAAACACCATATATTTT. This gives the protein CASSPRTDGNTIYF.

Regarding this clonotype: Relative to the germline gene, one junction end is altered; a read error may explain this. The gene calls are TRBV20-1 and TRBJ2-1, with 7 bases identical to TRBD2. In germline, CDR1 is DFQATT, CDR2 SNEGSKA (reference sequence). The CDR3 is made up of 13 amino acids. As DNA, the CDR3 is TGCAGTGCCAGAGGACCAACTAGCGATGAGCAGTTCTTC. As protein: CSARGPTSDEQFF.

This clonotype was recorded at least ten times. The rearrangement joins TRBV11-2 to TRBJ2-7; D remains ambiguous. From germline, CDR1 is SGHAT and CDR2 FQNNGV. The V and J ends lost 10 bases and 2 bases respectively, with 27 bases between them. This CDR3 spans 17 amino acids. The CDR3 region has the DNA TGTGCCACTAAACCCCGGCCTCTCGGTCGGCCACCCTACGAGCAGTACTTC. Amino acids: CATKPRPLGRPPYEQYF.

This clonotype was detected ten times or more. The rearrangement joins TRBV10-3 to TRBJ1-5; D gene ambiguous. The CDR3 length is 15 residues. The V and J ends lost 3 bases and 6 bases respectively, with 15 bases between them. CDR1 and CDR2 from the germline V gene are ENHRY and SYGVKD. As DNA, the CDR3 is TGTGCCATCAGTGACTCCGGACGGGGTGGTCAGCCCCAGCATTTT. The encoded protein is CAISDSGRGGQPQHF.

The V call is TRBV29-1, the J call TRBJ2-2, with 9 bases that match TRBD1. The CDR3 totals 12 residues. The ends lost 4 bases at V and 6 bases at J; junction bases unmatched: 0. Germline-derived CDR1 and CDR2 are SQVTM and ANQGSEA. This chain's CDR3 is CSVGQGAGELFF. The DNA for the CDR3 is TGCAGCGTTGGACAGGGGGCCGGGGAGCTGTTTTTT.

This clonotype was detected many times. The chain recombines TRBV5-8 with TRBJ1-1; 9 nucleotides line up with TRBD1. In germline, CDR1 is SGHTS, CDR2 YDEGEE. J gave up 0 bases and V 5 bases, and 5 bases lay outside the gene matches. There are 15 residues in the CDR3. The CDR3 coding sequence is TGTGCCAGCAGATGGGGGACAGGGATGAACACTGAAGCTTTCTTT. This translates into CASRWGTGMNTEAFF.

This clonotype has at least ten counts. V usage is TRBV28 and J usage is TRBJ2-7; D might be TRBD2 (6 bases). The V gene lost 7 bases and the J gene lost 0 bases, with 13 bases spanning the gap. The CDR3 is made up of 14 amino acids. Germline-derived CDR1 and CDR2 are MDHEN and SYDVKM. The CDR3 sequence: CASTWRRDSYEQYF. CDR3 bases: TGTGCCAGCACCTGGAGGCGGGACTCCTACGAGCAGTACTTC.

The V gene is TRBV20-1, the J gene TRBJ2-2, with a tentative D call TRBD1 (6 bases). CDR3 length: 13 residues. CDR1 is DFQATT and CDR2 is SNEGSKA in the germline V gene (reference sequence). Trimming removed 6 bases at V and 5 bases at J, with 13 bases between. The CDR3 coding sequence is TGCAGTGCCGATGGAACAGGGACCGGGGAGCTGTTTTTT. Translation gives CSADGTGTGELFF.

In its sample, this clonotype was seen a few times. CDR3 DNA: TGTGCCAGCAGCTTGTCATCGAACACTGAAGCTTTCTTT. Translating gives CASSLSSNTEAFF. The chain couples TRBV7-2 to TRBJ1-1; D unclear. CDR3 size: 13 residues. Trimming stripped 3 bases from V and 1 base from J, with 6 bases between. Looked up from germline, CDR1 is SGHTA and CDR2 is FQGNSA.

The V and J genes are TRBV6-6 and TRBJ2-7; 10 positions agree with TRBD1. V was clipped by 9 bases and J by 6 bases; unmatched bases: 8. CDR3 length: 13 residues. CDR1 is MNHNY and CDR2 is SVGAGI in the germline V gene (reference sequence). The CDR3 DNA is TGTGCCAGTATACGACAGGGGGCGGGCGAGCAGTACTTC. As protein: CASIRQGAGEQYF.

V gene TRBV3-1 combines with J gene TRBJ2-1; TRBD2 matches at 8 bases. CDR1 is LGHDT, CDR2 YNNKEL, per germline (reference sequence). This CDR3 is 18 amino acids long. V was pared by 4 bases and J by 5 bases, with 16 bases of the junction left unmatched. For the CDR3, the DNA is TGTGCCAGCAGCCCTCGGACTAGCTCCCTCGGAGGGCACAATGAGCAGTTCTTC. This codes for CASSPRTSSLGGHNEQFF.